The 22 T cell receptor beta chains below all came from one sample that was sequenced in a study of regulatory T cells in long-lasting Graves disease. Time point here: persistent/refractory GD, antithyroid drugs over 5 years with positive TRAb. Generation of the TCR library employed RNA extracted from PBMCs. iRepertoire HTBI primers and Arm-PCR of CDR3 regions built TCR beta libraries. MiXCR, applied by TCRdb to the multiplex PCR reads, yields one record per CDR3 protein. Seen here are 420,000 or so distinct CDR3 sequences, around 22% observed once, and the top ten hold 26%. Material: peripheral blood mononuclear cells (PBMCs), obtained when the disease was refractory, from a patient treated with antithyroid drugs. The origin of the receptors is a female donor with Graves disease.

This clonotype occurred many times. The rearrangement joins TRBV2 to TRBJ2-7, with D possibly matching TRBD1 (5 bases). The CDR3 totals 13 residues. Germline CDR1 reads SNHLY; CDR2 reads FYNNEI. Trimming took 7 bases from V and 6 from J, leaving 16 bases between them. CDR3 protein: CASNGQGVAEQYF. CDR3 bases: TGTGCCAGCAATGGCCAGGGCGTCGCCGAGCAGTACTTC.

This sequence joins TRBV7-9 and TRBJ2-5; TRBD2 agrees at 11 bases. Trimming removed 5 bases from V and 4 bases from J; junction bases left unmatched: 6. Germline CDR1 SEHNR, CDR2 FQNEAQ (reference sequence). The CDR3 loop spans 15 amino acids. The DNA for the CDR3 is TGTGCCAGCAGCATTAGCGGGAGGGCCCGAGAGACCCAGTACTTC. This codes for CASSISGRARETQYF.

The V call is TRBV7-9, the J call TRBJ2-1, with 9 bases aligning to TRBD2. The V gene's germline CDR1 is SEHNR and CDR2 FQNEAQ (reference sequence). V lost 0 bases to trimming and J lost 4 bases; unmatched junction nucleotides: 4. The CDR3 runs 16 residues. The CDR3 bases are TGTGCCAGCAGCTTAGCTAGCGGGAGATCTTACAATGAGCAGTTCTTC. Residues: CASSLASGRSYNEQFF.

This clonotype was found many times. The genes are TRBV7-2 and TRBJ2-4; D is possibly TRBD1 or TRBD2 (5 bases each). V lost 4 bases, J lost 12 bases, and 16 bases lay in between. Germline-derived CDR1 and CDR2 are SGHTA and FQGNSA. This CDR3 is built from 13 residues. In DNA, the CDR3 is TGTGCCAGCAGCTCCGTCCATGGGGGATATCAGTACTTC. Its translation: CASSSVHGGYQYF.

This clonotype was observed at least ten times. The J gene is TRBJ2-5, the V gene TRBV6-5; D gene ambiguous. V was trimmed by 2 bases and J by 4 bases, leaving 8 bases between them. The germline V gene has CDR1 MNHEY and CDR2 SVGAGI. The CDR3 is 13 residues long. CDR3 nucleotides: TGTGCCAGCAGTTACGGGTATTCAGAGACCCAGTACTTC. This gives the protein CASSYGYSETQYF.

In this sample, this clonotype turned up a few times. This chain connects TRBV5-1 to TRBJ1-1, with unresolved D. Trimming pared 0 bases from V and 2 bases from J, leaving 14 bases between. The CDR3 spans 16 residues. Germline V CDR1 and CDR2: SGHRS, YFSETQ. CDR3 nucleotides: TGCGCCAGCAGCTTGGACCCCACCTTGGCAAACACTGAAGCTTTCTTT. Translating gives CASSLDPTLANTEAFF.

The table lists this clonotype with a few counts. This may be a read error: a much more frequent sequence differs by one nucleotide. This chain connects TRBV27 to TRBJ1-2; 10 bases are a match to TRBD1. Germline V lookup: CDR1 MNHEY, CDR2 SMNVEV (reference sequence). After removal of 5 bases from V and 4 bases from J, the junction contained 4 bases not matched to a gene. The CDR3 extends over 14 amino acids. CDR3 bases: TGTGCCAGCAGTATGACAGGGGGCGGCTATGGCTACACCTTC. It is translated as CASSMTGGGYGYTF.

This clonotype was found a few times. A much larger clone is a single base away; this may be a read error. The CDR3 region is CASSDDSYEQYF. For the CDR3, the DNA is TGTGCCAGCAGCGACGACTCCTACGAGCAGTACTTC. The J gene is TRBJ2-7, the V gene TRBV6-4; no firm D call. Per the germline V gene, CDR1 is MRHNA and CDR2 is SNTAGT. The length of the CDR3 is 12 residues. Trimming left V 6 bases short and J 0 bases short, with 6 bases between.

This clonotype has a handful of counts. The chain joins TRBV13 to TRBJ1-1; 8 nucleotides agree with TRBD1. The germline gives CDR1 PRHDT, CDR2 FYEKMQ (reference sequence). With 5 bases clipped from V and 4 bases from J, the junction kept 3 bases outside the gene matches. This CDR3 spans 13 amino acids. The CDR3 is CASSQDRVTEAFF. CDR3 sequence (DNA): TGTGCCAGCAGCCAGGACAGGGTCACTGAAGCTTTCTTT. Full variable domain (outside the CDR3, taken from reference TRBV13 and TRBJ1-1): AAGVIQSPRHLIKEKRETATLKCYPIPRHDTVYWYQQGPGQDPQFLISFYEKMQSDKGSIPDRFSAQQFSDYHSELNMSSLELGDSALYFCASSQDRVTEAFFGQGTRLTVV.

The chain joins TRBV28 to TRBJ2-7, with a weak D call TRBD1 (6 bases). Trimming left V 6 bases short and J 5 bases short, with 23 bases between. This CDR3 is built from 16 residues. The germline CDR1 and CDR2 sequences are MDHEN and SYDVKM. CDR3 in amino acids: CASSQERRQVIHEQYF. In DNA form, the CDR3 reads TGTGCCAGCAGCCAAGAAAGGAGACAGGTGATACACGAGCAGTACTTC.

V is TRBV20-1 and J is TRBJ2-7; TRBD2 aligns across 8 bases. Germline CDR1 and CDR2: DFQATT and SNEGSKA (reference sequence). There are 16 residues in the CDR3. The ends lost 1 base at V and 4 bases at J; junction bases unmatched: 12. The CDR3 sequence is CSARGGAGAVDYEQYF. CDR3 in DNA: TGCAGTGCTAGAGGGGGAGCGGGAGCTGTAGATTACGAGCAGTACTTC.

This clonotype was detected only once. This chain connects TRBV30 to TRBJ2-7; D not certain. From germline, CDR1 is GTSNPN and CDR2 SVGIG (reference sequence). The germline V and J ends were trimmed by 3 bases and 4 bases, with 13 bases remaining between them. The CDR3 has 13 amino acids. The CDR3 nucleotides are TGTGCCTGGAGATGGGTAGGGCGGTACGAGCAGTACTTC. It encodes CAWRWVGRYEQYF.

This clonotype was observed many times. This chain connects TRBV20-1 to TRBJ2-7; D possibly matches TRBD1 or TRBD2 (6 bases each). The V and J ends lost 3 bases and 5 bases respectively, with 11 bases between them. Germline CDR1 and CDR2: DFQATT and SNEGSKA (reference sequence). The CDR3 extends over 12 amino acids. This chain's CDR3 is CSARTGGHEQYF. CDR3 DNA: TGCAGTGCTAGGACAGGAGGGCACGAGCAGTACTTC.

The chain links TRBV11-2 to TRBJ1-2; TRBD1 aligns across 7 bases. Losses at the gene ends were 5 bases for V and 7 bases for J; bases not matched to a gene: 10. Germline CDR1 SGHAT, CDR2 FQNNGV. The CDR3 loop spans 14 amino acids. The CDR3 protein is CASSLEGGVSGYTF. CDR3 DNA: TGTGCCAGCAGCCTGGAAGGGGGCGTGAGTGGCTACACCTTC.

The chain links TRBV20-1 to TRBJ2-2; 8 nucleotides match TRBD1. The V and J ends lost 2 bases and 1 base, in that order; junction bases with no gene match: 9. This CDR3 contains 17 residues. The germline V gene encodes CDR1 DFQATT and CDR2 SNEGSKA (reference sequence). The CDR3 sequence is CSARRILGTGNTGELFF. For the CDR3, the DNA is TGCAGTGCTAGAAGGATCCTCGGGACAGGGAACACCGGGGAGCTGTTTTTT.

In its sample, this clonotype was seen a few times. The V call is TRBV24-1, the J call TRBJ1-2; TRBD1 aligns across 7 bases. The germline CDR1 and CDR2 sequences are KGHDR and SFDVKD. J gave up 8 bases and V 4 bases, and 6 bases lay outside the gene matches. This CDR3 is 13 amino acids long. For the CDR3, the DNA is TGTGCCACCAGTGAATCAGACAGGGACGGCTACACCTTC. Amino acids: CATSESDRDGYTF.

This clonotype was recorded at least ten times. The chain recombines TRBV12-3 or TRBV12-4 with TRBJ1-2; 12 bases line up with TRBD1. V trimming: 4 bases; J trimming: 7 bases; junction bases outside the gene matches: 7. The CDR3 has 15 residues. The CDR3 nucleotides read TGTGCCAGCAGTTCCACCGGGACAGGGGGCGGTGGCTACACCTTC. Its protein is CASSSTGTGGGGYTF.

This clonotype was recorded at least ten times. This rearrangement joins TRBV12-3 or TRBV12-4 to TRBJ1-6; tentative D call: TRBD1 (5 bases). This CDR3 is built from 16 residues. V lost 0 bases, J lost 10 bases, and 16 bases lay in between. CDR3 sequence: CASSLATGPLGSPLHF. In nucleotides, the CDR3 is TGTGCCAGCAGTTTAGCTACGGGACCCTTGGGCTCACCCCTCCACTTT.

This clonotype occurred a few times. This chain uses TRBV27 with TRBJ1-2; no clear D. The CDR3 contains 14 residues. Per the germline V gene, CDR1 is MNHEY and CDR2 is SMNVEV (reference sequence). V was pared by 4 bases and J by 7 bases, with 16 bases between. The CDR3 bases are TGTGCCAGCAGTTCAGGTCGGCCAAGCTCTGGCTACACCTTC. Translating it yields CASSSGRPSSGYTF.

V and J are TRBV28 and TRBJ2-1, with TRBD1 matching 7 bases. This CDR3 has 14 amino acids. Germline V lookup: CDR1 MDHEN, CDR2 SYDVKM. J lost 1 base, V lost 5 bases, and 2 bases had no gene match. The CDR3, as DNA: TGTGCCAGCAGTAACAGGGGTTCCTACAATGAGCAGTTCTTC. Translating it yields CASSNRGSYNEQFF.

This clonotype was counted a single time. The genes are TRBV7-9 and TRBJ2-6, with 7 nucleotides matching TRBD2. CDR1 SEHNR and CDR2 FQNEAQ come from the germline V gene (reference sequence). J lost 1 base, V lost 6 bases, and 15 bases had no gene match. The CDR3 extends over 19 amino acids. CDR3 sequence (DNA): TGTGCCAGCAGACCCCGGCGCGGGGGAGCGGATTCTGGGGCCAACGTCCTGACTTTC. It is translated as CASRPRRGGADSGANVLTF.

The chain carries TRBV27 and TRBJ2-3, with D unresolved. The length of the CDR3 is 12 residues. CDR1 and CDR2 from the germline V gene are MNHEY and SMNVEV (reference sequence). V was pared by 3 bases and J by 4 bases, with 5 bases between. The CDR3 region has the DNA TGTGCCAGCAGTTTCGACGCAGATACGCAGTATTTT. This gives the protein CASSFDADTQYF.